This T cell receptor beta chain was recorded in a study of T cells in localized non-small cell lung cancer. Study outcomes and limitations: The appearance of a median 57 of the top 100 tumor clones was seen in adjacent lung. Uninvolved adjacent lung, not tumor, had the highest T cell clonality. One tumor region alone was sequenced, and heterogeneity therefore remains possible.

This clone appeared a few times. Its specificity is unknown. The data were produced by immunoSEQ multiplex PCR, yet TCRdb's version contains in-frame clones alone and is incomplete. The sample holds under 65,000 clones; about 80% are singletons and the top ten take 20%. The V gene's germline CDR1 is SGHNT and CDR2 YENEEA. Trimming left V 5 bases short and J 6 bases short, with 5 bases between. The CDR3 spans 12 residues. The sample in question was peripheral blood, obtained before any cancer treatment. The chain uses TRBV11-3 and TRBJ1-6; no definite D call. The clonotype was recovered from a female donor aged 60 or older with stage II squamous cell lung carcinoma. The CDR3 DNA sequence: TGTGCCAGCAGCCGGCGTAATTCACCCCTCCACTTT. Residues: CASSRRNSPLHF.